The 10 T cell receptor beta chains listed next were all sequenced from one sample in a study of regulatory T cells in long-lasting Graves disease. The time point here: newly diagnosed GD, antithyroid drugs for less than 3 months. From PBMCs, RNA was extracted and then used to make the TCR library. In building TCR beta libraries, iRepertoire HTBI primers were used together with Arm-PCR of CDR3 regions. Each CDR3 protein is one row after TCRdb ran MiXCR on the multiplex PCR reads. The sample has 530,000 or so distinct CDR3 sequences, approximately 13% seen once. Separately, the same data were catalogued under a study of T cells in Graves' hyperthyroidism and ophthalmopathy.

The sequences come from peripheral blood mononuclear cells (PBMCs), collected at new diagnosis, from a patient treated with antithyroid drugs. The receptor set was obtained from a man aged 30-40 years with Graves disease.

This clonotype has a count of ten or more. The V and J genes are TRBV27 and TRBJ2-1; no definite D call. The CDR3 extends over 14 amino acids. Germline values: CDR1 MNHEY, CDR2 SMNVEV (reference sequence). V was cut by 4 bases and J by 5 bases, with 12 bases left in between. CDR3 residues: CASSSYSHHNEQFF. CDR3 bases: TGTGCCAGCAGTTCCTATTCCCATCACAATGAGCAGTTCTTC.

The J gene is TRBJ1-2, the V gene TRBV20-1; tentative D call: TRBD1 (5 bases). V dropped 0 bases and J dropped 5 bases, with 13 bases sitting between them. CDR1 DFQATT and CDR2 SNEGSKA come from the germline V gene (reference sequence). The CDR3 length is 14 residues. The CDR3 DNA reads as TGCAGTGCTAGAGATGACGGGACGATGTATGGCTACACCTTC. This gives the protein CSARDDGTMYGYTF.

This clonotype was seen at least ten times. The V gene is TRBV10-3, the J gene TRBJ2-7, with D perhaps TRBD2 (5 bases). Trimming left V 10 bases short and J 6 bases short, with 13 bases between. The CDR3 contains 11 residues. The germline V gene encodes CDR1 ENHRY and CDR2 SYGVKD. The CDR3: CASWSGGEQYF. CDR3 sequence (DNA): TGTGCCAGTTGGTCAGGAGGCGAGCAGTACTTC.

Details on this clonotype: A much larger clone sits a single nucleotide away, making a read error possible. In DNA, the CDR3 is TGCAGCGCCGAAGGGGGGGCGAACACCGGGGAGCTGGTTTTT. The encoded protein is CSAEGGANTGELVF. This chain uses TRBV29-1 with TRBJ2-2, with D possibly TRBD2 on 7 matching bases. The CDR3 has 14 residues. Germline V gives CDR1 SQVTM, CDR2 ANQGSEA.

Comment on this clonotype: A read error may explain this, as a much larger clone is one base away. J is TRBJ2-1 and V is TRBV6-5; no definite D call. Germline assignment: CDR1 MNHEY and CDR2 SVGAGI. This CDR3 comprises 12 residues. CDR3 nucleotides: TGTGCCAGCAGTTACTTCCCCTTTGAGCAGTCCTTC. As protein: CASSYFPFEQSF.

The V gene is TRBV19, the J gene TRBJ1-5; D ambiguous. The CDR3 extends over 16 amino acids. Germline values: CDR1 LNHDA, CDR2 SQIVND (reference sequence). The ends were cut back, 2 bases at V and 0 bases at J, with 11 bases in the middle. Here the CDR3 DNA reads TGTGCCAGTAGTATATCTGTACAGTATAGCAATCAGCCCCAGCATTTT. The encoded protein is CASSISVQYSNQPQHF.

J is TRBJ2-7 and V is TRBV7-3, with D possibly TRBD2 on 5 matching bases. Trimming removed 5 bases at V and 7 bases at J, with 21 bases between. The CDR3 contains 15 residues. Germline loops: CDR1 SGHTA, CDR2 FQGTGA. CDR3 amino acids: CASSPTTDTTGEQYF. CDR3 coding DNA: TGTGCCAGCAGCCCGACTACCGACACCACGGGGGAGCAGTACTTC.

Remarks on this clonotype: Mismatch with germline at one junction end may stem from a read error. CDR3 sequence (DNA): TGTGCCAGAAACGGAAGGAGGACCTACGAGCAATACTTC. Its protein is CARNGRRTYEQYF. The chain is built from TRBV19 and TRBJ2-7; maybe TRBD2 (5 bases). Germline assignment: CDR1 LNHDA and CDR2 SQIVND (reference sequence). This CDR3 is 13 amino acids long.

At least ten counts were recorded for this clonotype. The V gene is TRBV11-2, the J gene TRBJ2-3; 8 bases line up with TRBD2. After removal of 1 base from V and 7 bases from J, the junction contained 7 bases not matched to a gene. This CDR3 comprises 15 residues. Germline V gives CDR1 SGHAT, CDR2 FQNNGV. The CDR3 nucleotides are TGTGCCAGCAGCTTAGTTAGGTTAGCGGGATATACGCAGTATTTT. This codes for CASSLVRLAGYTQYF.

This clonotype came up a few times. The chain is built from TRBV20-1 and TRBJ1-5; TRBD1 aligns across 7 bases. The CDR3 covers 13 residues. The V gene end was trimmed by 5 bases and the J gene end by 6 bases; junction bases not matched to a gene: 7. In germline, CDR1 is DFQATT, CDR2 SNEGSKA (reference sequence). The CDR3 region has the DNA TGCAGTGCTCCGACAGGGATAACTCAGCCCCAGCATTTT. The encoded protein is CSAPTGITQPQHF.